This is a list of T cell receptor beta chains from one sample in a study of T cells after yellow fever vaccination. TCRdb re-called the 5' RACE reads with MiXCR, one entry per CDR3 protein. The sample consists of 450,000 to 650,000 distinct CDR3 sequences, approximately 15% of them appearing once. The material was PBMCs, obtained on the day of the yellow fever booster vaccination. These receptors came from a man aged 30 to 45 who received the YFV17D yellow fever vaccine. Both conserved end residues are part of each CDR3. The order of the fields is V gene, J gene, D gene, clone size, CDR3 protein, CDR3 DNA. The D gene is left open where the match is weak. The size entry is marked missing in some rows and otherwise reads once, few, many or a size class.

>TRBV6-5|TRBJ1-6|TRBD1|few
CASSYRQGDSPLHF
TGTGCCAGCAGTTACAGACAGGGAGACTCACCCCTCCACTTT
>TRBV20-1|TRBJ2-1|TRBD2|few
CSASRRLAGAPAEQFF
TGCAGTGCTAGTCGGAGGCTAGCGGGAGCCCCGGCTGAGCAGTTCTTC
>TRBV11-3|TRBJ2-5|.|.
CASSPAGRGTQYF
TGTGCCAGCAGCCCAGCGGGCCGTGGGACCCAGTACTTC
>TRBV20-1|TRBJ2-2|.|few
CSADDRTRGTGELFF
TGCAGTGCGGACGACAGGACGCGAGGCACCGGGGAGCTGTTTTTT
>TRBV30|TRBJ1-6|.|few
CAWRVVAPYNSPLHF
TGTGCCTGGAGAGTGGTAGCGCCCTATAATTCACCCCTCCACTTT
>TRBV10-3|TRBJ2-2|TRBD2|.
CAISQSGRVTGELFF
TGTGCCATCAGTCAAAGCGGGAGGGTCACCGGGGAGCTGTTTTTT
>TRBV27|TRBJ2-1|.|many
CASSFANEQFF
TGTGCCAGCAGTTTCGCCAATGAGCAGTTCTTC
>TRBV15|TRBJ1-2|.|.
CATSRVLSQYGYTF
TGTGCCACCAGCAGGGTCTTGTCCCAGTATGGCTACACCTTC
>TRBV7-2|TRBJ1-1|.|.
CASSWGKVTEAFF
TGTGCCAGCAGCTGGGGAAAGGTTACTGAAGCTTTCTTT
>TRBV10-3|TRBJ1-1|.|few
CAISAAGMAFF
TGTGCCATCAGTGCGGCAGGGATGGCTTTCTTT
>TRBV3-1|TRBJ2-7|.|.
CASSQGDAGYEQYF
TGTGCCAGCAGCCAAGGGGACGCCGGCTACGAGCAGTACTTC
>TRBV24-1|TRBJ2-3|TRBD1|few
CATSETGGVSDTQYF
TGTGCCACCAGTGAAACAGGGGGCGTTTCAGATACGCAGTATTTT
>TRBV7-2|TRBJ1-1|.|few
CASRGPNTEAFF
TGTGCCAGTAGGGGACCGAACACTGAAGCTTTCTTT
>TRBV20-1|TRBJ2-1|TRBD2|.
CSARDLGRHGGEQFF
TGCAGTGCTAGAGATCTCGGGAGGCACGGGGGGGAGCAGTTCTTC
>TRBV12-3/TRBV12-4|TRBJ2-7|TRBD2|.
CASSSPGLAGMQYF
TGTGCCAGCAGTTCACCGGGACTAGCGGGAATGCAGTACTTC
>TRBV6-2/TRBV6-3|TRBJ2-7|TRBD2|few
CASSYSASGTHSYEQYF
TGTGCCAGCAGTTACTCCGCTAGCGGGACCCATTCCTACGAGCAGTACTTC
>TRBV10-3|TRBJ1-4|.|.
CATRLQTGTNEKLFF
TGTGCCACCCGACTACAGACGGGGACTAATGAAAAACTGTTTTTT
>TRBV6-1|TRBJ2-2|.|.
CAIAGSAGLAGELFF
TGTGCCATCGCCGGGAGCGCGGGATTAGCCGGGGAGCTGTTTTTT
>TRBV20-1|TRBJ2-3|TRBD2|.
CSARAPSGRGDTQYF
TGCAGTGCTAGAGCCCCCTCCGGGAGGGGAGATACGCAGTATTTT
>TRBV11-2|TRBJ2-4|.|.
CASSLEQGPSIQYF
TGTGCCAGCAGCCTGGAGCAGGGGCCCAGCATTCAGTACTTC
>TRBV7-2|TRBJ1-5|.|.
CASSLVSTQRNQPQHF
TGTGCCAGCAGCTTAGTTTCCACCCAGCGCAATCAGCCCCAGCATTTT
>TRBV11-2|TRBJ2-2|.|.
CASRRLPGQNTGELFF
TGTGCCAGCAGGCGACTTCCGGGACAGAACACCGGGGAGCTGTTTTTT
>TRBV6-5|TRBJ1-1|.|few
CASSYARATEAFF
TGTGCCAGCAGTTACGCCCGGGCCACTGAAGCTTTCTTT
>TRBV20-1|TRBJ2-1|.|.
CSAYFGGNEQFF
TGCAGTGCATATTTCGGAGGCAATGAGCAGTTCTTC
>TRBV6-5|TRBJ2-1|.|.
CASGDRDEQFF
TGTGCCAGCGGTGACCGGGATGAGCAGTTCTTC
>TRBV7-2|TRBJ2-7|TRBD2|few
CASRPTSGSEQYF
TGTGCCAGCAGGCCTACTAGCGGGAGCGAGCAGTACTTC
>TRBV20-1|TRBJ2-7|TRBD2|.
CSARGLAGAHEQYF
TGCAGTGCTAGGGGACTAGCGGGAGCGCACGAGCAGTACTTC
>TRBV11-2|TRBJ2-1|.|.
CASSFVGGTYNEQFF
TGTGCCAGCAGCTTCGTCGGTGGCACCTACAATGAGCAGTTCTTC
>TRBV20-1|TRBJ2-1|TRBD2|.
CSARAGGSSYNEQFF
TGCAGTGCCAGGGCGGGAGGGAGCTCCTACAATGAGCAGTTCTTC
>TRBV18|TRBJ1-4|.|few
CASSPNSGKDEKLFF
TGTGCCAGCTCACCAAACTCAGGGAAGGATGAAAAACTGTTTTTT
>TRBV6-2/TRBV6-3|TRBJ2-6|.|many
CASNERTVSGANVLTF
TGTGCCAGCAATGAGAGGACAGTCTCTGGGGCCAACGTCCTGACTTTC
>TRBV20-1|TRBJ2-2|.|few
CSRYRADTGELFF
TGCAGCCGGTACAGGGCTGACACCGGGGAGCTGTTTTTT
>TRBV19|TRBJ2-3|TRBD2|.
CASRLAGRTDTQYF
TGTGCCAGTAGGCTAGCGGGACGCACAGATACGCAGTATTTT
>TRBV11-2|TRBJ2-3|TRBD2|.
CASSNLAGGWDTQYF
TGTGCCAGCAGTAACTTAGCGGGAGGATGGGATACGCAGTATTTT
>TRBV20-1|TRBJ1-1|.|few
CSAVLREISEAFF
TGCAGTGCCGTACTCAGGGAAATATCTGAAGCTTTCTTT
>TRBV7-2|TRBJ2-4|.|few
CASSYQTGLANIQYF
TGTGCCAGCAGCTACCAAACAGGGCTCGCAAACATTCAGTACTTC
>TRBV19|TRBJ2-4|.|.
CASSLDAKNIQYF
TGTGCCAGTAGTTTGGACGCCAAAAACATTCAGTACTTC
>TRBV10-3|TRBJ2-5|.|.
CAISVYGQETQYF
TGTGCCATCAGTGTTTACGGCCAAGAGACCCAGTACTTC
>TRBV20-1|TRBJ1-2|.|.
CSATGTFVAHTF
TGCAGTGCTACCGGGACCTTTGTCGCCCACACCTTC
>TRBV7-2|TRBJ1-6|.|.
CASSLNRNGRPLHF
TGTGCCAGCAGCTTGAATAGGAACGGTCGGCCCCTCCACTTT
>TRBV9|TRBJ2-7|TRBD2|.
CASSPKGLEAYEQYF
TGTGCCAGCAGCCCTAAGGGACTAGAGGCCTACGAGCAGTACTTC
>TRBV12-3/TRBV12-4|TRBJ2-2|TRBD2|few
CASSLEGGLAGSIGELFF
TGTGCCAGCAGTTTAGAGGGTGGACTAGCGGGATCGATCGGGGAGCTGTTTTTT
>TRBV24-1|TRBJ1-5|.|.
CATSETGNRQPQHF
TGTGCCACCAGTGAGACCGGGAACCGTCAGCCCCAGCATTTT
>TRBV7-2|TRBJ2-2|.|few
CASSLVMTASNTGELFF
TGTGCCAGCAGCTTAGTTATGACGGCCTCGAACACCGGGGAGCTGTTTTTT
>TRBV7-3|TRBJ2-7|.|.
CASSSDRVEQYF
TGTGCCAGCAGCTCCGACAGAGTCGAGCAGTACTTC
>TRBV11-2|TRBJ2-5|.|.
CASSLLGPRQTQYF
TGTGCCAGCAGCTTGTTGGGACCCCGCCAAACCCAGTACTTC
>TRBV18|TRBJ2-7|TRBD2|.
CASSTAGGYEQYF
TGTGCCAGCTCCACTGCGGGAGGGTACGAGCAGTACTTC
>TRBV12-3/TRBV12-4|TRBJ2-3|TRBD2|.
CASSPSGKADTQYF
TGTGCCAGCAGTCCAAGCGGGAAGGCAGATACGCAGTATTTT
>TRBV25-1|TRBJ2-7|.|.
CASSGQGIRGQYF
TGTGCCAGCAGTGGGCAGGGTATACGAGGGCAGTACTTC
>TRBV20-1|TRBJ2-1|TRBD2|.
CSANHPRGGSNGYNEQFF
TGCAGTGCTAATCACCCCCGGGGGGGTAGCAACGGCTACAATGAGCAGTTCTTC
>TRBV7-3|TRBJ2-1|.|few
CASSQAGLLYNEQFF
TGTGCCAGCAGCCAAGCGGGCCTCCTTTACAATGAGCAGTTCTTC
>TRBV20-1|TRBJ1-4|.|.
CSATKAVDEKLFF
TGCAGTGCTACCAAAGCTGTGGATGAAAAACTGTTTTTT
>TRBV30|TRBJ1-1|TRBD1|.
CAFLGQGITVNTEAFF
TGTGCCTTCTTGGGACAGGGAATCACAGTGAACACTGAAGCTTTCTTT
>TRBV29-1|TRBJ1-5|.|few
CSVEGLGSGKVYSNQPQHF
TGCAGCGTTGAAGGTCTGGGTTCGGGCAAGGTATATAGCAATCAGCCCCAGCATTTT
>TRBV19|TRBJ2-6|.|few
CASSILPSGANVLTF
TGTGCCAGTAGTATTCTCCCAAGCGGGGCCAACGTCCTGACTTTC
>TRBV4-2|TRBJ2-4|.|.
CASSQETGNIQYF
TGTGCCAGCAGCCAAGAGACCGGAAACATTCAGTACTTC
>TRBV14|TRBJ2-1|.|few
CASSRAFGTGYNEQFF
TGTGCCAGCAGCCGAGCCTTCGGGACTGGGTACAATGAGCAGTTCTTC